These 18 T cell receptor beta chains share one sample of origin, sequenced in a study of control samples from healthy donors and cancer patients. TCRdb keeps only in-frame clones here, not all; method: immunoSEQ multiplex PCR. Of about 170,000 clones in the sample, about nine tenths were seen once. Sequenced input: blood. The receptors derive from a woman aged 30 to 39 in good health.

This chain uses TRBV21-1 with TRBJ1-3. TRBV21-1 is a documented pseudogene. This CDR3 region has 13 residues. The CDR3 is CASSKEGGNTIYF. DNA for the CDR3: TGTGCCAGCAGCAAAGAGGGTGGAAACACCATATATTTT.

The J gene is TRBJ2-1, the V gene TRBV7-6; possible D gene TRBD1, 6 bases. Per the germline V gene, CDR1 is SGHVS and CDR2 is FNYEAQ. This CDR3 spans 15 amino acids. The V end lost 4 bases, the J end lost 3 bases, and 13 bases lay between the germline ends. The CDR3 loop is CASSYRDTHYNEQFF. CDR3 sequence (DNA): TGTGCCAGCAGCTACCGGGACACACACTACAATGAGCAGTTCTTC.

The CDR3: CASSYFFWDSSGNTIYF. The CDR3 DNA follows: TGTGCCAGCAGTTACTTCTTCTGGGACAGCTCTGGAAACACCATATATTTT. The V gene is TRBV6-2 or TRBV6-3, the J gene TRBJ1-3; TRBD1 aligns across 7 bases. V was pared by 1 base and J by 0 bases, with 6 bases of the junction left unmatched. This CDR3 region has 17 residues. The germline gives CDR1 MNHEY, CDR2 SVGEGT.

The chain joins TRBV2 to TRBJ2-4; 7 positions agree with TRBD1. Germline CDR1 reads SNHLY; CDR2 reads FYNNEI. The CDR3 sequence is 16 residues long. The J segment lost 2 bases and the V segment lost 4 bases, leaving 8 bases of the junction unmatched. The DNA of the CDR3 is TGTGCCAGCAGTGGAACAGGGGTTGGTTCCAAAAACATTCAGTACTTC. It encodes CASSGTGVGSKNIQYF.

V and J are TRBV7-2 and TRBJ2-3; 8 nucleotides match TRBD2. V shed 3 bases and J 2 bases; nucleotides not matched to a gene: 1. This CDR3 region has 14 residues. CDR1 and CDR2 from the germline V gene are SGHTA and FQGNSA. CDR3 bases: TGTGCCAGCAGCTTCGGGGGGGCCACAGATACGCAGTATTTT. Encoded protein: CASSFGGATDTQYF.

This chain connects TRBV30 to TRBJ2-7, with TRBD1 as a possible D gene (5 bases). The CDR3 is made up of 11 amino acids. V shed 4 bases and J shed 3 bases, with 7 bases lying between them. Germline lookup yields CDR1 GTSNPN and CDR2 SVGIG (reference sequence). CDR3 residues: CAWTDNYEQYF. In DNA, the CDR3 is TGTGCCTGGACGGACAACTACGAGCAGTACTTC.

The chain carries TRBV27 and TRBJ2-7; 7 nucleotides match TRBD1. Trimming removed 3 bases from V and 6 bases from J; junction bases left unmatched: 5. CDR3 size: 13 residues. Germline V gives CDR1 MNHEY, CDR2 SMNVEV (reference sequence). CDR3 loop: CASSLTQGFEQYF. The CDR3 DNA sequence: TGTGCCAGCAGTTTGACACAGGGGTTCGAGCAGTACTTC.

This chain uses TRBV5-1 with TRBJ2-3; 8 bases fit TRBD2. Germline V lookup: CDR1 SGHRS, CDR2 YFSETQ. V gave up 0 bases and J gave up 5 bases; unmatched junction bases: 5. There are 15 residues in the CDR3. The CDR3 coding sequence is TGCGCCAGCAGCTTGGGGCGGGGGGTCAGAGATACGCAGTATTTT. Translation gives CASSLGRGVRDTQYF.

The V and J genes are TRBV15 and TRBJ2-7; 7 bases fit TRBD1. The CDR3 has 11 amino acids. Trimming took 8 bases from V and 2 from J; bases not matched to a gene: 0. Germline V gene sequence: CDR1 LNHNV, CDR2 YYDKDF (reference sequence). CDR3 coding DNA: TGTGCCACCGGGACAGCCTACGAGCAGTACTTC. It codes for CATGTAYEQYF.

The genes are TRBV6-5 and TRBJ2-7; 12 nucleotides agree with TRBD1. This CDR3 region has 15 residues. Germline V lookup: CDR1 MNHEY, CDR2 SVGAGI. After removal of 7 bases from V and 2 bases from J, the junction contained 6 bases not matched to a gene. The chain's CDR3 is CASTWDRGPTYEQYF. The CDR3 DNA reads as TGTGCCAGCACCTGGGACAGGGGGCCGACCTACGAGCAGTACTTC.

V and J are TRBV6-5 and TRBJ1-5; 7 bases are shared with TRBD1. The CDR3 sequence is 13 residues long. Trimming removed 4 bases from V and 4 bases from J; junction bases left unmatched: 1. Germline lookup yields CDR1 MNHEY and CDR2 SVGAGI. CDR3 coding DNA: TGTGCCAGCAGTTCACAGGGGAATCAGCCCCAGCATTTT. It is translated as CASSSQGNQPQHF.

The chain joins TRBV4-3 to TRBJ2-6; TRBD1 matches at 7 bases. The V gene's germline CDR1 is LGHNA and CDR2 YSLEER. V trimming: 4 bases; J trimming: 0 bases; junction bases outside the gene matches: 6. There are 17 residues in the CDR3. CDR3 DNA: TGCGCCAGCAGCCGAGGGACAGCCCACTCTGGGGCCAACGTCCTGACTTTC. This sequence encodes CASSRGTAHSGANVLTF.

The V call is TRBV3-1 (or the pseudogene TRBV3-2), the J call TRBJ1-3; 9 nucleotides agree with TRBD1. Trimming at V came to 5 bases and at J to 3 bases, leaving 2 bases not matched to a gene. The CDR3 totals 14 residues. The germline V gene has CDR1 LGHDT and CDR2 YNNKEL (reference sequence). The CDR3 DNA reads as TGTGCCAGCAGCACAGGGGGCTATGGAAACACCATATATTTT. It yields the protein CASSTGGYGNTIYF.

The gene calls are TRBV25-1 and TRBJ1-4; D possibly corresponds to TRBD1 (6 bases). This CDR3 is built from 15 residues. Trimming took off 1 base at V and 3 bases at J, with 9 bases between the two ends. Germline values: CDR1 MGHDK, CDR2 SYGVNS. CDR3 in DNA: TGTGCCAGCAGTGAATGGGGGGCGGCTAATGAAAAACTGTTTTTT. Its translation is CASSEWGAANEKLFF.

The chain couples TRBV19 to TRBJ2-2; no reliable D call. Germline loops: CDR1 LNHDA, CDR2 SQIVND (reference sequence). The ends were cut back, 6 bases at V and 0 bases at J, with 11 bases in the middle. The CDR3 is 15 residues long. For the CDR3, the DNA is TGTGCCAGTAGGCTCAGGCCGACGAACACCGGGGAGCTGTTTTTT. This gives the protein CASRLRPTNTGELFF.

V usage is TRBV7-2 and J usage is TRBJ2-1; D ambiguous. This CDR3 spans 16 amino acids. Between the trimmed V and J ends, which lost 2 bases and 0 bases, there was a span of 11 bases. Per germline, CDR1 SGHTA and CDR2 FQGNSA. CDR3 DNA sequence: TGTGCCAGCAGCTTAAACGGGCTTAGCTCCTACAATGAGCAGTTCTTC. This encodes CASSLNGLSSYNEQFF.

This chain links TRBV28 with TRBJ1-6, with 7 bases lining up with TRBD1. The CDR3 consists of 15 residues. Losses at the gene ends were 1 base for V and 9 bases for J; bases not matched to a gene: 6. Germline-derived CDR1 and CDR2 are MDHEN and SYDVKM. As DNA, the CDR3 is TGTGCCAGCAGTTTATCCGACAGGGTTGGTTCACCCCTCCACTTT. Translated: CASSLSDRVGSPLHF.

This clone was detected only once. Other DNA sequences in this sample translate to the same CDR3. The chain links TRBV19 to TRBJ1-2, with TRBD1 identical over 7 bases. CDR1 and CDR2 (germline): LNHDA, SQIVND (reference sequence). After removal of 3 bases from V and 4 bases from J, the junction contained 5 bases not matched to a gene. The CDR3 is 14 amino acids. Here the CDR3 reads CASSIGGGGYGYTF. The CDR3 nucleotides read TGTGCCAGTAGTATCGGAGGGGGCGGCTATGGCTACACCTTC. Drawing the rest from reference TRBV19 and TRBJ1-2, the complete variable domain is DGGITQSPKYLFRKEGQNVTLSCEQNLNHDAMYWYRQDPGQGLRLIYYSQIVNDFQKGDIAEGYSVSREKKESFPLTVTSAQKNPTAFYLCASSIGGGGYGYTFGSGTRLTVV.